Reported below is one TCR beta chain. The sample comes from a study of cytomegalovirus exposure and HLA in healthy donors. The PCR used 60 Vbeta and 13 Jbeta primers. Method: immunoSEQ multiplex PCR; TCRdb's copy keeps in-frame clones and lacks some. The sample lists around 150,000 clones, roughly four fifths occurring once. The CDR3 runs 15 residues. The germline V gene has CDR1 LNHNV and CDR2 YYDKDF (reference sequence). The trim removed 5 bases at V and 5 bases at J, leaving 7 bases unmatched. The genes are TRBV15 and TRBJ1-4; 8 bases line up with TRBD1. This TCR came from a man in his forties in good health and CMV-seronegative. The specimen sequenced was PBMCs. This CDR3 reads CATSVGRQGNEKLFF. CDR3 coding DNA: TGTGCCACCAGCGTGGGCAGACAGGGGAATGAAAAACTGTTTTTT.